The 20 T cell receptor beta chains reported below all come from one sample, sequenced in a study of spatial heterogeneity in lung cancer. Findings and caveats of the study: The number of expanded tumor alpha and beta chains correlated with mutation number.

TCRdb itself ran the 5' RACE reads through MiXCR, one entry per CDR3 protein. The data contain about 3,700 distinct CDR3 sequences, about 10% of them singletons. No antigens are known for them. Time point given: sample taken at primary tumor resection. The sequencing used lung tumor tissue, collected at surgery. The receptor source for this set is a male donor with early-stage non-small cell lung cancer.

Relative to its sample, this clonotype is medium-sized (0.01 to 0.1%). The chain links TRBV15 to TRBJ1-5; D gene uncertain. The germline V and J ends were trimmed by 1 base and 0 bases, with 4 bases remaining between them. Germline assignment: CDR1 LNHNV and CDR2 YYDKDF (reference sequence). The CDR3 contains 14 residues. CDR3 in amino acids: CATSRVTSNQPQHF. The CDR3 nucleotides read TGTGCCACCAGCAGAGTTACTAGCAATCAGCCCCAGCATTTT. Full variable domain (outside the CDR3, taken from reference TRBV15 and TRBJ1-5): DAMVIQNPRYQVTQFGKPVTLSCSQTLNHNVMYWYQQKSSQAPKLLFHYYDKDFNNEADTPDNFQSRRPNTSFCFLDIRSPGLGDTAMYLCATSRVTSNQPQHFGDGTRLSIL.

This clonotype has at least ten counts. The chain uses TRBV7-2 and TRBJ1-2; D perhaps matches TRBD1 (6 bases). There are 14 residues in the CDR3. Per the germline V gene, CDR1 is SGHTA and CDR2 is FQGNSA. The germline V and J ends were trimmed by 1 base and 7 bases, with 13 bases remaining between them. The CDR3 nucleotides are TGTGCCAGCAGCTTAGTTTATGCGGGGGCTGGCTACACCTTC. This encodes CASSLVYAGAGYTF.

In its sample, this clonotype ranks as medium-sized (0.01 to 0.1%). The J gene is TRBJ2-1, the V gene TRBV12-3 or TRBV12-4, with 11 bases identical to TRBD2. Trimming took 5 bases from V and 7 from J; bases not matched to a gene: 7. This CDR3 contains 15 residues. CDR3 amino acids: CASSTSGSRGNEQFF. CDR3 sequence (DNA): TGTGCCAGCAGTACTAGCGGGAGTAGGGGGAATGAGCAGTTCTTC.

In its sample, this clonotype was seen many times. V and J are TRBV3-1 and TRBJ2-1, with 10 bases that match TRBD2. The V gene end was trimmed by 6 bases and the J gene end by 8 bases; junction bases not matched to a gene: 10. The CDR3 length is 15 residues. Germline V gives CDR1 LGHDT, CDR2 YNNKEL (reference sequence). The CDR3 DNA reads TGTGCCAGCAGGGCCGGGACTAGCGTGTGGGATGAGCAGTTCTTC. It encodes CASRAGTSVWDEQFF.

The sample holds one count of this clonotype. This chain joins TRBV18 and TRBJ1-1; D possibly corresponds to TRBD1 (5 bases). This CDR3 comprises 15 residues. V shed 4 bases and J shed 1 base, with 13 bases lying between them. From germline, CDR1 is KGHSH and CDR2 LQKENI. CDR3 protein: CASSREGLRNTEAFF. The CDR3 DNA reads TGTGCCAGCTCACGGGAGGGACTCCGGAACACTGAAGCTTTCTTT.

CDR3 DNA: TGCGCCAGCAGCCTAACAGGGGACCTCTCCTACGAGCAGTACTTC. This translates into CASSLTGDLSYEQYF. The genes are TRBV5-1 and TRBJ2-7, with TRBD1 matching over 7 bases. The trim removed 4 bases at V and 0 bases at J, leaving 7 bases unmatched. CDR1 is SGHRS and CDR2 is YFSETQ in the germline V gene. The CDR3 spans 15 residues.

The rearrangement joins TRBV5-8 to TRBJ2-2; 7 bases fit TRBD1. The CDR3 is 14 residues long. J lost 3 bases, V lost 4 bases, and 3 bases had no gene match. Germline V lookup: CDR1 SGHTS, CDR2 YDEGEE. CDR3 protein: CASSPGQYTGELFF. CDR3 nucleotides: TGTGCCAGCAGCCCGGGACAGTACACCGGGGAGCTGTTTTTT.

The genes are TRBV14 and TRBJ2-5; D may correspond to TRBD1 or TRBD2 (5 bases each). CDR1 and CDR2 from the germline V gene are SGHDN and FVKESK. CDR3 length: 15 residues. V lost 1 base and J lost 4, with 13 bases in between. CDR3 sequence (DNA): TGTGCCAGCAGCCAAGGGGGGTCCGGAAGAGAGACCCAGTACTTC. This gives the protein CASSQGGSGRETQYF.

By frequency in the sample, this clonotype is medium-sized. The V and J genes are TRBV10-3 and TRBJ1-2; D not certain. The CDR3 runs 12 residues. CDR1 and CDR2 from the germline V gene are ENHRY and SYGVKD. V dropped 8 bases and J dropped 4 bases, with 11 bases sitting between them. CDR3 bases: TGTGCCATCGGGTGGGGTAGCTATGGCTACACCTTC. It specifies CAIGWGSYGYTF.

This clonotype is labeled medium-sized. This chain links TRBV19 with TRBJ2-5, with D unclear. Germline lookup yields CDR1 LNHDA and CDR2 SQIVND (reference sequence). Deletions cut 5 bases from V and 4 bases from J, with 17 bases between. The CDR3 totals 15 residues. In nucleotides, the CDR3 is TGTGCCAGTAGTGTCGGCCGGACCACAATAGAGACCCAGTACTTC. Translating gives CASSVGRTTIETQYF. Based on the CDR3 plus reference TRBV19 and TRBJ2-5, the full variable domain is DGGITQSPKYLFRKEGQNVTLSCEQNLNHDAMYWYRQDPGQGLRLIYYSQIVNDFQKGDIAEGYSVSREKKESFPLTVTSAQKNPTAFYLCASSVGRTTIETQYFGPGTRLLVL.

This clonotype showed up just a few times. DNA of the CDR3: TGTGCCAGCAGCCCGACCTCGGGACAAGGTGAAAAACTGTTTTTT. This encodes CASSPTSGQGEKLFF. This chain connects TRBV11-1 to TRBJ1-4; the D gene is possibly TRBD1 (6 bases). The germline V and J ends were trimmed by 5 bases and 7 bases, with 17 bases remaining between them. The CDR3 is 15 residues long. Looked up from germline, CDR1 is SGHAT and CDR2 is FQDESV (reference sequence).

V usage is TRBV20-1 and J usage is TRBJ2-5; 8 bases line up with TRBD2. V was clipped by 0 bases and J by 2 bases; unmatched bases: 5. The CDR3 covers 15 residues. The germline V gene encodes CDR1 DFQATT and CDR2 SNEGSKA (reference sequence). CDR3 nucleotide sequence: TGCAGTGCTAGAGATTACGGGAGGGGACAAGAGACCCAGTACTTC. Its translation: CSARDYGRGQETQYF.

By proportion, this clonotype is medium-sized. The chain is built from TRBV7-9 and TRBJ1-4; a possible D gene is TRBD1 (5 bases). There are 16 residues in the CDR3. V lost 4 bases and J lost 3, with 15 bases in between. Germline V gene sequence: CDR1 SEHNR, CDR2 FQNEAQ (reference sequence). The CDR3 here is CASSYRNRRANEKLFF. The DNA of the CDR3 is TGTGCCAGCAGCTACCGAAACAGGAGGGCTAATGAAAAACTGTTTTTT.

This clonotype was seen a handful of times. V and J are TRBV19 and TRBJ1-6; possibly TRBD1 for D (5 bases). Germline CDR1 reads LNHDA; CDR2 reads SQIVND (reference sequence). The CDR3 has 15 amino acids. Trimming stripped 6 bases from V and 6 bases from J, with 15 bases between. The CDR3 spells CASRTTGLLNSPLHF. The CDR3 DNA sequence: TGTGCCAGTAGGACAACGGGACTCCTTAATTCACCCCTCCACTTT.

The rearrangement uses TRBV7-2 and TRBJ2-5; D might be TRBD1 or TRBD2, each matching 6 bases. Germline values: CDR1 SGHTA, CDR2 FQGNSA. V gave up 5 bases and J gave up 4 bases, with 14 bases separating them. This CDR3 has 14 residues. The CDR3 loop reads CASSPEGGLETQYF. The CDR3 bases are TGTGCCAGCAGCCCCGAGGGGGGCCTAGAGACCCAGTACTTC.

Only a few counts were recorded for this clonotype. The chain joins TRBV6-1 to TRBJ1-1; a possible D gene is TRBD1 (5 bases). Trimming cost V 7 bases and J 8 bases, with 11 bases left between them. The CDR3 is 11 residues long. Looked up from germline, CDR1 is MNHNS and CDR2 is SASEGT. CDR3 sequence: CASTRQQEAFF. The CDR3 DNA sequence: TGTGCCAGCACCCGACAGCAGGAAGCTTTCTTT.

The sample holds many counts of this clonotype. J is TRBJ2-1 and V is TRBV7-2, with D tentatively TRBD2 (5 bases). CDR3 length equals 17 residues. The germline V gene encodes CDR1 SGHTA and CDR2 FQGNSA. Deletions cut 5 bases from V and 1 base from J, with 18 bases between. CDR3 loop: CASSPKNQRLSYNEQFF. CDR3 nucleotide sequence: TGTGCCAGCAGCCCCAAGAATCAGCGGCTTTCCTACAATGAGCAGTTCTTC.

This clonotype is labeled as medium-sized (0.01 to 0.1%). The gene calls are TRBV4-3 and TRBJ2-1; 12 bases are shared with TRBD2. The CDR3 extends over 18 amino acids. The germline CDR1 and CDR2 sequences are LGHNA and YSLEER. Germline trimming cut 1 base from V and 6 bases from J; bases unmatched to any gene: 10. The CDR3 DNA reads TGCGCCAGCAGCCAAGTTTCCGAGACTAGCGGGAGAACCAATGAGCAGTTCTTC. The encoded protein is CASSQVSETSGRTNEQFF.

By frequency in the sample, this clonotype is medium-sized. V gene TRBV20-1 combines with J gene TRBJ1-5; no reliable D call. The CDR3 contains 16 residues. V was shortened by 3 bases and J by 1 base, with 16 bases between the two germline ends. The germline CDR1 and CDR2 sequences are DFQATT and SNEGSKA (reference sequence). The CDR3 spells CSASSPTLGSNQPQHF. For the CDR3, the DNA is TGCAGTGCTAGCTCCCCCACCCTGGGGAGCAATCAGCCCCAGCATTTT.

V and J are TRBV6-1 and TRBJ2-2; no clear D. V lost 0 bases to trimming and J lost 6 bases, with 14 bases between them. Germline V gene data show CDR1 as MNHNS and CDR2 as SASEGT. The CDR3 is made up of 16 amino acids. The CDR3 spells CASSEASYSLAGELFF. The CDR3 nucleotides read TGTGCCAGCAGTGAAGCCTCCTACTCCTTGGCCGGGGAGCTGTTTTTT.